This T cell receptor beta chain originates from a study of cytomegalovirus exposure and HLA in healthy donors. Study as a whole: HLA-typed donors were the source of about 85 million unique TCRs, which an early data release held. Study-wide results and caveats: In a later analysis, several top co-occurrence clusters appeared linked to parvovirus B19, influenza, CMV and Epstein-Barr virus.

A word on this clone: Its antigen is not known.

PCR primers comprised 60 Vbeta and 13 Jbeta primers. Clones were read by immunoSEQ multiplex PCR, and TCRdb kept only the in-frame ones, dropping some. In the table there are roughly 99,000 clones, around three quarters of which are singletons. V lost 0 bases to trimming and J lost 12 bases, with 7 bases between them. CDR1 SGHRS and CDR2 YFSETQ come from the germline V gene. The CDR3 is 12 amino acids. The sequence came from a male donor in good health and CMV-seropositive. Sequenced sample: PBMCs. This chain uses TRBV5-1 with TRBJ1-6; D not certain. This CDR3 reads CASSLAEGPLHF. The CDR3 DNA sequence: TGCGCCAGCAGCTTGGCCGAGGGACCCCTCCACTTT.